Reported below is one T cell receptor (beta chain). These data are taken from a study of OX40 agonist ivuxolimab in advanced cancers. V was clipped by 9 bases and J by 0 bases; unmatched bases: 8. This CDR3 is 16 amino acids long. Germline V gene sequence: CDR1 LNHDA, CDR2 SQIVND (reference sequence). Assay used: immunoSEQ multiplex PCR; TCRdb lists only in-frame clones, some missing. The sample lists roughly 15,000 clones, roughly 77% occurring once. The sequencing used CD4+ or CD8+ T cells sorted from blood, collected in a trial of the OX40 agonist ivuxolimab. V and J are TRBV19 and TRBJ2-3, with 11 bases fitting TRBD2. The sequence derives from an adult with an advanced solid tumor such as melanoma, head and neck, liver or kidney cancer. CDR3 residues: CASQLAGGPSTDTQYF. In DNA form, the CDR3 reads TGTGCCAGCCAATTAGCGGGAGGGCCAAGCACAGATACGCAGTATTTT.